This TCR beta chain stems from a study of vaccination and CD4 T cells after COVID-19. Looking at the study overall: Two Hispanic individuals were among six male and four female convalescent patients. For post-vaccine samples, collection took place a median approximately 72 days after dose two, ranging from 14 to 241. Overlapping spike peptides from SARS-CoV-2, HCoV-NL63, HCoV-OC43 and HCoV-229E served to stimulate the cells.

The Oncomine TCR Beta short-read assay sequenced DNA from cultured CD4+ T cells. Each CDR3 protein gets one entry after TCRdb re-called the PCR reads with MiXCR. The sample contains approximately 16,000 distinct CDR3 sequences, about 35% of which appear only once. Details on this clonotype: Its antigen is undetermined.

The sample's treatment: approximately nine-day PBMC culture with coronavirus spike peptide pools or control peptides (ViraFEST assay). T cells were expanded with peptide pools, and expanded clonotypes were identified by TCR sequencing. The sequence derives from a human donor with COVID-19. The sample comprised cultured CD4+ T cells from blood.

The DNA of the CDR3 is TGTGCCACCAGCAGACTATCCGGTAGGGGGCGAGTTTACGTCGAGCAGTACTTC. Translation: CATSRLSGRGRVYVEQYF. The V gene is TRBV15, the J gene TRBJ2-7, with 7 bases lining up with TRBD1. V lost 2 bases and J lost 6; bases outside the gene matches: 19. CDR1 is LNHNV and CDR2 is YYDKDF in the germline V gene (reference sequence). This CDR3 spans 18 amino acids. Full variable domain (rest looked up from reference TRBV15 and TRBJ2-7): DAMVIQNPRYQVTQFGKPVTLSCSQTLNHNVMYWYQQKSSQAPKLLFHYYDKDFNNEADTPDNFQSRRPNTSFCFLDIRSPGLGDTAMYLCATSRLSGRGRVYVEQYFGPGTRLTVT.